The 31 T cell receptor beta chains presented below share a single source sample, sequenced in a study of blood T cell repertoires in COVID-19. Here immunoSEQ multiplex PCR was the method, and the copy in TCRdb shows in-frame clones only, minus some. This sample has 100,000 to 150,000 clones, with roughly 90% found just once. Sequenced material: peripheral blood. The receptors stem from a man in his fifties with acute or convalescent COVID-19.

The chain employs TRBV7-2 and TRBJ2-5, with 8 nucleotides matching TRBD1. Germline-derived CDR1 and CDR2 are SGHTA and FQGNSA. V lost 5 bases and J lost 4; bases outside the gene matches: 3. The CDR3 spans 13 residues. CDR3 DNA: TGTGCCAGCAGCCGAGACAGGGGAGAGACCCAGTACTTC. This gives the protein CASSRDRGETQYF.

Only a few counts were recorded for this clone. The V call is TRBV4-1, the J call TRBJ2-3; the match to TRBD1 covers 10 bases. With V trimmed by 0 bases and J by 1 base, 13 bases remained unmatched. The CDR3 is 20 residues long. Looked up from germline, CDR1 is MGHRA and CDR2 is YSYEKL. CDR3 sequence reads: CASSQDRGGGTGEGTDTQYF. For the CDR3, the DNA is TGCGCCAGCAGCCAAGATCGGGGAGGCGGGACAGGGGAGGGCACAGATACGCAGTATTTT.

The CDR3: CASRKGGNNQPQHF. The CDR3 nucleotides read TGTGCCAGCAGAAAGGGGGGGAACAATCAGCCCCAGCATTTT. The V and J genes are TRBV7-8 and TRBJ1-5; D may be TRBD1 (6 bases). The V gene lost 6 bases and the J gene lost 3 bases, with 12 bases spanning the gap. The CDR3 runs 14 residues. Looked up from germline, CDR1 is SGHVS and CDR2 is FQNEAQ.

The chain uses TRBV13 and TRBJ2-7, with 13 bases identical to TRBD2. V was pared by 2 bases and J by 3 bases, with 10 bases of the junction left unmatched. CDR1 and CDR2 from the germline V gene are PRHDT and FYEKMQ (reference sequence). This CDR3 has 18 residues. This CDR3 is CASSLRGLGLAGFYEQYF. CDR3 bases: TGTGCCAGCAGCTTAAGGGGTTTGGGACTAGCGGGATTCTACGAGCAGTACTTC.

The rearrangement joins TRBV30 to TRBJ1-1; TRBD1 is a possible D gene (6 bases). V was clipped by 2 bases and J by 10 bases, with 14 bases between them. CDR1 and CDR2 from the germline V gene are GTSNPN and SVGIG (reference sequence). This CDR3 contains 12 residues. CDR3 sequence: CAWSSGGRRAFF. DNA for the CDR3: TGTGCCTGGAGTTCCGGGGGGCGTCGAGCTTTCTTT.

This clone has just one count. This chain uses TRBV7-6 with TRBJ2-7, with TRBD1 identical over 9 bases. Germline CDR1 and CDR2: SGHVS and FNYEAQ. The CDR3 sequence is 16 residues long. V trimming: 4 bases; J trimming: 2 bases; junction bases outside the gene matches: 9. Here the CDR3 reads CASSSGTGTGTYEQYF. CDR3 DNA: TGTGCCAGCAGCTCGGGGACAGGGACAGGGACCTACGAGCAGTACTTC.

The gene calls are TRBV9 and TRBJ2-5, with 7 bases matching TRBD1. V lost 3 bases, J lost 3 bases, and 2 bases stayed unmatched. Per the germline V gene, CDR1 is SGDLS and CDR2 is YYNGEE. This CDR3 spans 13 amino acids. CDR3 sequence reads: CASSAGQKETQYF. CDR3 nucleotide sequence: TGTGCCAGCAGCGCGGGACAGAAAGAGACCCAGTACTTC.

This clone was counted a few times. This chain links TRBV7-8 with TRBJ1-5; 8 nucleotides line up with TRBD1. V dropped 5 bases and J dropped 5; count of bases not matched to a gene: 5. The V gene's germline CDR1 is SGHVS and CDR2 FQNEAQ. This CDR3 region has 14 residues. The CDR3 DNA reads TGTGCCAGCAGCCGCGGGACAGGCGATCAGCCCCAGCATTTT. Its protein product is CASSRGTGDQPQHF.

This clone has only one observation. The V call is TRBV3-1 (or the pseudogene TRBV3-2), the J call TRBJ1-2, with TRBD1 identical over 10 bases. Germline lookup yields CDR1 LGHDT and CDR2 YNNKEL (reference sequence). V dropped 3 bases and J dropped 4; count of bases not matched to a gene: 11. There are 17 residues in the CDR3. The DNA of the CDR3 is TGTGCCAGCAGCCAGGGGACAGGGGTTTCCCTTACCTATGGCTACACCTTC. Translated: CASSQGTGVSLTYGYTF.

This clone was seen once. One end of the junction varies from germline; a read error may be responsible. The chain couples TRBV12-3 or TRBV12-4 to TRBJ1-2, with TRBD1 matching over 7 bases. This CDR3 is built from 13 residues. DNA of the CDR3: TGTGCCAGCAGTTTTCTCCCGGGACAGAGAGTCTCCTTC. It translates to CASSFLPGQRVSF.

The chain couples TRBV19 to TRBJ2-1; D may be TRBD1 (6 bases). Trimming left V 1 base short and J 4 bases short, with 11 bases between. CDR1 LNHDA and CDR2 SQIVND come from the germline V gene (reference sequence). The CDR3 extends over 15 amino acids. CDR3 bases: TGTGCCAGTAGTATAGGGGAAGGGGGATACAATGAGCAGTTCTTC. Its translation: CASSIGEGGYNEQFF.

The chain's CDR3 is CASSGVSGSTDTQYF. Here the CDR3 DNA reads TGTGCCAGCAGTGGAGTTAGCGGGAGCACAGATACGCAGTATTTT. The chain links TRBV6-4 to TRBJ2-3; 7 bases are a match to TRBD2. The CDR3 consists of 15 residues. CDR1 is MRHNA, CDR2 SNTAGT, per germline. V shed 4 bases, J shed 0 bases, and the junction held 4 bases outside the gene matches.

CDR3 sequence: CASSQSTSWGKDTQYF. The CDR3, as DNA: TGTGCCAGCAGCCAATCTACTAGCTGGGGGAAAGATACGCAGTATTTT. The J gene is TRBJ2-3, the V gene TRBV16; TRBD2 is a possible D gene (6 bases). V was pared by 0 bases and J by 5 bases, with 15 bases between. The CDR3 consists of 16 residues. CDR1 is KGHSY, CDR2 FQNENV, per germline.

V is TRBV27 and J is TRBJ1-2; 9 nucleotides line up with TRBD1. Germline V gene lookup returns CDR1 MNHEY and CDR2 SMNVEV (reference sequence). CDR3 size: 14 residues. The ends lost 4 bases at V and 8 bases at J; junction bases unmatched: 8. CDR3 residues: CASSSDRGPWGYTF. The CDR3 bases are TGTGCCAGCAGTTCGGACAGGGGTCCTTGGGGCTACACCTTC.

The V call is TRBV10-2, the J call TRBJ2-7; TRBD2 might be the D (6 bases). The length of the CDR3 is 13 residues. The V gene's germline CDR1 is WSHSY and CDR2 SAAADI. Trimming took off 6 bases at V and 6 bases at J, with 15 bases between the two ends. CDR3 DNA sequence: TGCGCCAGCAGGCCCGGGACCGGGGGCGAGCAGTACTTC. This gives the protein CASRPGTGGEQYF.

Here the CDR3 DNA reads TGTGCCATCAGTGAGCCAGGACTAGCCGCAGATACGCAGTATTTT. Encoded protein: CAISEPGLAADTQYF. The chain couples TRBV10-3 to TRBJ2-3; TRBD2 aligns across 8 bases. Trimming cost V 2 bases and J 4 bases; bases outside gene matches: 5. The length of the CDR3 is 15 residues. Germline CDR1 ENHRY, CDR2 SYGVKD.

This rearrangement joins TRBV2 to TRBJ2-7, with 7 bases fitting TRBD1. This CDR3 spans 13 amino acids. Germline-derived CDR1 and CDR2 are SNHLY and FYNNEI. V was pared by 8 bases and J by 0 bases, with 4 bases of the junction left unmatched. The CDR3 nucleotides read TGTGCCAGCCTACGGACAGGCTCCTACGAGCAGTACTTC. It translates to CASLRTGSYEQYF.

The V and J genes are TRBV3-1 (or the pseudogene TRBV3-2) and TRBJ1-6; 7 nucleotides match TRBD1. CDR3 size: 17 residues. The trim removed 6 bases at V and 8 bases at J, leaving 16 bases unmatched. The germline gives CDR1 LGHDT, CDR2 YNNKEL (reference sequence). The CDR3 DNA sequence: TGTGCCAGCAGGAAAACCCCACAGGGGAAAAAGGATTCACCCCTCCACTTT. Translation: CASRKTPQGKKDSPLHF.

The chain links TRBV6-5 to TRBJ1-1; 7 bases agree with TRBD1. This CDR3 has 13 amino acids. Unmatched junction bases numbered 6, after V lost 6 bases and J lost 5 bases. The V gene's germline CDR1 is MNHEY and CDR2 SVGAGI. The DNA of the CDR3 is TGTGCCAGCAGAACAGGGGTTTGGACTGAAGCTTTCTTT. It is translated as CASRTGVWTEAFF.

The rearrangement links TRBV24-1 to TRBJ2-1; unclear D gene. Looked up from germline, CDR1 is KGHDR and CDR2 is SFDVKD. V lost 2 bases, J lost 1 base, and 11 bases lay in between. CDR3 size: 16 residues. CDR3 DNA: TGTGCCACCAGTGATTCCAGCGCCAATTCCTACAATGAGCAGTTCTTC. This sequence encodes CATSDSSANSYNEQFF.

The chain couples TRBV7-9 to TRBJ2-5, with D possibly TRBD1 on 6 matching bases. Trimming stripped 5 bases from V and 5 bases from J, with 18 bases between. This CDR3 is built from 15 residues. Germline V CDR1 and CDR2: SEHNR, FQNEAQ (reference sequence). Written as DNA, the CDR3 is TGTGCCAGCAGCCCCGGGTGGACAGCGAGCGAGACCCAGTACTTC. It specifies CASSPGWTASETQYF.

The chain combines TRBV7-2 with TRBJ2-7; 8 bases line up with TRBD1. CDR1 is SGHTA, CDR2 FQGNSA, per germline. This CDR3 is built from 15 residues. V was clipped by 5 bases and J by 6 bases; unmatched bases: 12. The CDR3 nucleotides read TGTGCCAGCAGCCCTCTGGACAGGGCGGAGGCCGAGCAGTACTTC. Translated, it gives CASSPLDRAEAEQYF.

The J gene is TRBJ1-1, the V gene TRBV11-2; D ambiguous. The germline V and J ends were trimmed by 5 bases and 5 bases, with 15 bases remaining between them. The CDR3 totals 14 residues. Germline V gene data show CDR1 as SGHAT and CDR2 as FQNNGV. DNA for the CDR3: TGTGCCAGCAGCCTTCAACCTACGGGAACTGAAGCTTTCTTT. Amino acids: CASSLQPTGTEAFF.

This chain joins TRBV29-1 and TRBJ1-1, with D maybe TRBD1 (6 bases). The germline V and J ends were trimmed by 0 bases and 1 base, with 9 bases remaining between them. Germline V gene sequence: CDR1 SQVTM, CDR2 ANQGSEA. The CDR3 consists of 14 residues. CDR3 DNA sequence: TGCAGCGTTGAAGAACGAGGGGGGAACACTGAAGCTTTCTTT. It yields the protein CSVEERGGNTEAFF. The variable domain in full, completed from reference TRBV29-1 and TRBJ1-1, reads SAVISQKPSRDICQRGTSLTIQCQVDSQVTMMFWYRQQPGQSLTLIATANQGSEATYESGFVIDKFPISRPNLTFSTLTVSNMSPEDSSIYLCSVEERGGNTEAFFGQGTRLTVV.

CDR3 loop: CASSPDRNQPQHF. As DNA, the CDR3 is TGTGCCAGCAGCCCCGACAGAAATCAGCCCCAGCATTTT. The chain uses TRBV6-5 and TRBJ1-5, with D maybe TRBD1 (5 bases). Germline CDR1 MNHEY, CDR2 SVGAGI. This CDR3 has 13 amino acids. V was cut by 6 bases and J by 4 bases, with 10 bases left in between.

The V call is TRBV24-1, the J call TRBJ2-1; no definite D call. The length of the CDR3 is 14 residues. The V gene's germline CDR1 is KGHDR and CDR2 SFDVKD. The V and J ends lost 3 bases and 3 bases respectively, with 8 bases between them. The CDR3 region is CATSDDSGYNEQFF. CDR3 nucleotide sequence: TGTGCCACCAGTGATGACTCGGGCTACAATGAGCAGTTCTTC.

This clone was found a few times. One end of the junction varies from germline; a read error may be responsible. The genes are TRBV6-2 or TRBV6-3 and TRBJ2-7, with D possibly TRBD1 on 6 matching bases. CDR3 length equals 12 residues. Germline assignment: CDR1 MNHEY and CDR2 SVGEGT. CDR3 residues: CASSRGDSWGHF. CDR3 DNA: TGTGCCAGCAGCCGAGGGGATAGCTGGGGGCACTTC.

This clone was observed once. The chain uses TRBV3-1 (or the pseudogene TRBV3-2) and TRBJ2-7, with 8 nucleotides matching TRBD2. The CDR3 sequence is 16 residues long. Germline V gene sequence: CDR1 LGHDT, CDR2 YNNKEL (reference sequence). Losses at the gene ends were 7 bases for V and 2 bases for J; bases not matched to a gene: 13. For the CDR3, the DNA is TGTGCCAGCACCCCAAGAATCACTAGCGGAGCCTACGAGCAGTACTTC. Encoded protein: CASTPRITSGAYEQYF.

The chain is built from TRBV10-2 and TRBJ2-1; TRBD2 matches 10 bases. Unmatched junction bases numbered 6, after V lost 4 bases and J lost 3 bases. Per the germline V gene, CDR1 is WSHSY and CDR2 is SAAADI. This CDR3 contains 16 residues. The CDR3 nucleotides are TGCGCCAGCAGTGGGGCTAGCGGGAGTCTCTACAATGAGCAGTTCTTC. Protein sequence: CASSGASGSLYNEQFF.

CDR3 residues: CASSLPHLTGGRDEAFF. The CDR3 DNA follows: TGCGCCAGCAGCTTGCCCCACCTGACAGGGGGCCGAGATGAAGCTTTCTTT. The chain is built from TRBV5-1 and TRBJ1-1; 10 nucleotides agree with TRBD1. The V segment lost 1 base and the J segment 7 bases; nucleotides outside the gene matches: 13. In germline, CDR1 is SGHRS, CDR2 YFSETQ. The CDR3 totals 17 residues. The variable domain in full, with the rest retrieved from reference TRBV5-1 and TRBJ1-1, is KAGVTQTPRYLIKTRGQQVTLSCSPISGHRSVSWYQQTPGQGLQFLFEYFSETQRNKGNFPGRFSGRQFSNSRSEMNVSTLELGDSALYLCASSLPHLTGGRDEAFFGQGTRLTVV.

The CDR3 sequence is CAWSPRVRGREYEQYF. Written as DNA, the CDR3 is TGTGCCTGGAGCCCACGGGTAAGGGGAAGAGAATACGAGCAGTACTTC. This sequence joins TRBV30 and TRBJ2-7; tentative D call: TRBD1 (5 bases). There are 16 residues in the CDR3. V gave up 3 bases and J gave up 4 bases, with 22 bases separating them. Per germline, CDR1 GTSNPN and CDR2 SVGIG (reference sequence).